The clone carrying this T cell receptor (beta chain) has a handful of counts. The antigen remains undetermined. This entry comes from a study of vaccination and CD4 T cells after COVID-19. Study context: Cells were stimulated with overlapping spike peptides from SARS-CoV-2, HCoV-NL63, HCoV-OC43 and HCoV-229E. Controls had a CEFX pool, an HIV-1 Nef pool, or no peptide added.

An Oncomine TCR Beta short-read assay was used to sequence the DNA from cultured CD4+ T cells. TCRdb analysed the PCR reads with MiXCR anew, one entry per CDR3 protein. Here the sample spans fewer than 10,000 distinct CDR3 sequences, more than 45% being singletons. As to treatment: approximately nine-day PBMC culture with coronavirus spike peptide pools or control peptides (ViraFEST assay). Source material: CD4+ T cells from blood, cultured in vitro. The receptor's source is a human donor who had recovered from COVID-19.

CDR3 bases: TGCAGTGCTAGTAGTGTCATCAGGGGCCAAGAGACCCAGTACTTC. Translation: CSASSVIRGQETQYF. The V gene is TRBV20-1, the J gene TRBJ2-5; weak D call: TRBD1 (6 bases). The CDR3 length is 15 residues. Deletions cut 3 bases from V and 1 base from J, with 15 bases between. Germline V gene sequence: CDR1 DFQATT, CDR2 SNEGSKA (reference sequence).